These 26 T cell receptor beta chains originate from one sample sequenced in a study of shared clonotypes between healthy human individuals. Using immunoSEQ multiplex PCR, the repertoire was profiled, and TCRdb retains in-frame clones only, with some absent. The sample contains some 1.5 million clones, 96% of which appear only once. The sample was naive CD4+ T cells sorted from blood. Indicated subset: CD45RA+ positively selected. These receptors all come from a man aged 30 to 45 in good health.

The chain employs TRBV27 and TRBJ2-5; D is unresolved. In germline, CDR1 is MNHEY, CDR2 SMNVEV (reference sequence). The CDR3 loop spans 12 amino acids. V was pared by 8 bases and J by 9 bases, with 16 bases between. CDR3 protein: CASGSPPLAQYF. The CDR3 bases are TGTGCCAGCGGCTCCCCTCCCCTGGCCCAGTACTTC.

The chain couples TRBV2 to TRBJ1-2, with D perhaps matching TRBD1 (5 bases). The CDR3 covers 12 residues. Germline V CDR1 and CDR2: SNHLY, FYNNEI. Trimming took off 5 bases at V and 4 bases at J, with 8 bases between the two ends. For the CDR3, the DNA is TGTGCCAGCAGTTACGGGGGCTATGGCTACACCTTC. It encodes CASSYGGYGYTF.

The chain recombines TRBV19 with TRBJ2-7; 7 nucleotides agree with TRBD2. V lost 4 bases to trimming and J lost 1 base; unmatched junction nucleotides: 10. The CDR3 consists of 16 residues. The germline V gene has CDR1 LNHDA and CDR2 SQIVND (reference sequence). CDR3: CASSTVTSARSYEQYF. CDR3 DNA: TGTGCCAGTAGTACCGTTACTAGCGCCCGGTCCTACGAGCAGTACTTC. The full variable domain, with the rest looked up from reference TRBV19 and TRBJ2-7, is DGGITQSPKYLFRKEGQNVTLSCEQNLNHDAMYWYRQDPGQGLRLIYYSQIVNDFQKGDIAEGYSVSREKKESFPLTVTSAQKNPTAFYLCASSTVTSARSYEQYFGPGTRLTVT.

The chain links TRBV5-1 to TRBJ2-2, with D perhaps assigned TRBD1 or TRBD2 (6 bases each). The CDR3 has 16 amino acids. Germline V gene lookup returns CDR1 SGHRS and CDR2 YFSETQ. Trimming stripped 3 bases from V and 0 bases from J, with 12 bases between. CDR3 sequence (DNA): TGCGCCAGCAGCTCGGGGGCACTTGCGAACACCGGGGAGCTGTTTTTT. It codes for CASSSGALANTGELFF.

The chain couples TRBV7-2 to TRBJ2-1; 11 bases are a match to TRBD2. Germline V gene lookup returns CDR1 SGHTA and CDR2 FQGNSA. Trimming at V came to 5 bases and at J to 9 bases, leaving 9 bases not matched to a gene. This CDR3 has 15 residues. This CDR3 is CASSMTSGARGEQFF. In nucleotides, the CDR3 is TGTGCCAGCAGCATGACTAGCGGGGCGAGGGGTGAGCAGTTCTTC.

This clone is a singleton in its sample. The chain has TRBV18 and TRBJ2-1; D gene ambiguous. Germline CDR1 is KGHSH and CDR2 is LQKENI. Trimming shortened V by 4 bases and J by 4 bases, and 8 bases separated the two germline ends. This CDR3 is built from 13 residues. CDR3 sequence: CASSQNRYNEQFF. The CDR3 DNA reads TGTGCCAGCTCACAAAACAGATACAATGAGCAGTTCTTC.

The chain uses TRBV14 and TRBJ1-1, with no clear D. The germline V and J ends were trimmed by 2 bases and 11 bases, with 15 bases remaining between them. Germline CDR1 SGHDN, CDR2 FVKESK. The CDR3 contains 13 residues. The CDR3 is CASSQSLGRVAFF. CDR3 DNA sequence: TGTGCCAGCAGCCAAAGTCTCGGGAGAGTCGCTTTCTTT. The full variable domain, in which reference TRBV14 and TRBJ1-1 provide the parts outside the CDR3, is EAGVTQFPSHSVIEKGQTVTLRCDPISGHDNLYWYRRVMGKEIKFLLHFVKESKQDESGMPNNRFLAERTGGTYSTLKVQPAELEDSGVYFCASSQSLGRVAFFGQGTRLTVV.

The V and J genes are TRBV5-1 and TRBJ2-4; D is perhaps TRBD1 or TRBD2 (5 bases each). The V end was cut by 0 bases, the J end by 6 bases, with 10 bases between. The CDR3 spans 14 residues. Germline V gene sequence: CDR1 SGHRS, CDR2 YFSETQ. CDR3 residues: CASSLGGVGNIQYF. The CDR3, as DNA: TGCGCCAGCAGCTTGGGAGGGGTCGGAAACATTCAGTACTTC.

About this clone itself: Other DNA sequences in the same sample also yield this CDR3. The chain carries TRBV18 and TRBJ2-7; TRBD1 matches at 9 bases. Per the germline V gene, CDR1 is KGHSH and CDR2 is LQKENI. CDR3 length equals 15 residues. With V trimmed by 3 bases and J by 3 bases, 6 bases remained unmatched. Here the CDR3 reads CASSPGDRDDYEQYF. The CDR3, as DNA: TGTGCCAGCTCACCTGGGGACAGGGATGACTACGAGCAGTACTTC.

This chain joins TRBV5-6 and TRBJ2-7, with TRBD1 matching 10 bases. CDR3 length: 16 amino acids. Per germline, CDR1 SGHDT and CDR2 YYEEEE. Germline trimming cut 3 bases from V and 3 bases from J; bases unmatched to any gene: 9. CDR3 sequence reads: CASSWRPGTGDYEQYF. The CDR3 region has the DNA TGTGCCAGCAGCTGGAGGCCGGGGACAGGGGACTACGAGCAGTACTTC.

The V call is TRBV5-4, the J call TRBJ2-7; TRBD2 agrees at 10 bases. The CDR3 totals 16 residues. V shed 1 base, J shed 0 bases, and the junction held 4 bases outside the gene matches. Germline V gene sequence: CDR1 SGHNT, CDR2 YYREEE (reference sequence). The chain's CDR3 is CASSLTRTSGSYEQYF. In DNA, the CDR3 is TGTGCCAGCAGCTTGACCCGGACTAGCGGCTCCTACGAGCAGTACTTC.

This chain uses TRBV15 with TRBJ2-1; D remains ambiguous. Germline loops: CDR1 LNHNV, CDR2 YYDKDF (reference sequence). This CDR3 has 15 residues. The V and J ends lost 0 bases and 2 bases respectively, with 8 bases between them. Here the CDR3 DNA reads TGTGCCACCAGCAGAGAGAACAGTCCCTACAATGAGCAGTTCTTC. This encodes CATSRENSPYNEQFF.

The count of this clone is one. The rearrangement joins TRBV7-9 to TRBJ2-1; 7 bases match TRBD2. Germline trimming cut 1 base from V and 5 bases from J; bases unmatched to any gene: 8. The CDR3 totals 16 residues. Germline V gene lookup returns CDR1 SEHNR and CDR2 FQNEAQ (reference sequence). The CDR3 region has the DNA TGTGCCAGCAGCTTAGGTGCTAGCGGACTTCACAATGAGCAGTTCTTC. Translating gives CASSLGASGLHNEQFF.

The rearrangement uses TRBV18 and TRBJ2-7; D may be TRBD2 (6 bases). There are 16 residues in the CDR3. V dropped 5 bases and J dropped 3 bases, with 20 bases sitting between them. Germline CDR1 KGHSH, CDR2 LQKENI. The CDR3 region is CASSAVSGTKNYEQYF. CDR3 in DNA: TGTGCCAGCTCAGCAGTTAGCGGAACAAAAAACTACGAGCAGTACTTC.

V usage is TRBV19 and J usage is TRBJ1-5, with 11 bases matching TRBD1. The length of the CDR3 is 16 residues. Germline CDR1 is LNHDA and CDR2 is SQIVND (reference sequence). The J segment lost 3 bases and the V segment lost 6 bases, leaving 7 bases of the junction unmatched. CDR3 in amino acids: CASSTGQGAANQPQHF. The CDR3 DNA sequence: TGTGCCAGTAGCACCGGACAGGGGGCGGCCAATCAGCCCCAGCATTTT.

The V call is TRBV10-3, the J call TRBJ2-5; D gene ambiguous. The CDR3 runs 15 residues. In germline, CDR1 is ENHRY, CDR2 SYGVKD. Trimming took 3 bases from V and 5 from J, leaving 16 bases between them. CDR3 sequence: CAISEELAVRETQYF. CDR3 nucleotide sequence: TGTGCCATCAGTGAAGAACTCGCAGTAAGGGAGACCCAGTACTTC.

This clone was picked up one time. CDR3 loop: CASSPPRTSGRYTSYEQYF. CDR3 sequence (DNA): TGTGCCAGCTCACCACCGAGGACTAGCGGGAGGTATACGTCGTACGAGCAGTACTTC. The chain employs TRBV18 and TRBJ2-7; TRBD2 aligns across 14 bases. Germline V gives CDR1 KGHSH, CDR2 LQKENI. Trimming cost V 0 bases and J 4 bases; bases outside gene matches: 11. The CDR3 runs 19 residues.

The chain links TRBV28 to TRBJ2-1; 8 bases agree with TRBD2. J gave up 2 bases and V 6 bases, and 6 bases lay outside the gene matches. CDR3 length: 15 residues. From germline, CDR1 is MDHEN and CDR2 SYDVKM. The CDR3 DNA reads TGTGCCAGCAGCCTCGGGGGGGTACCCTACAATGAGCAGTTCTTC. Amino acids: CASSLGGVPYNEQFF.

CDR3 sequence reads: CASSSPKDSFNQPQHF. The CDR3 bases are TGTGCCAGCAGTTCGCCCAAGGACAGTTTCAATCAGCCCCAGCATTTT. The V gene is TRBV28, the J gene TRBJ1-5, with D perhaps TRBD1 (6 bases). V shed 4 bases and J shed 3 bases, with 16 bases lying between them. CDR3 length: 16 residues. The germline gives CDR1 MDHEN, CDR2 SYDVKM.

CDR3 region: CASSVASGRARSTDTQYF. Here the CDR3 DNA reads TGTGCCAGCAGCGTAGCTAGCGGGAGGGCCCGTAGCACAGATACGCAGTATTTT. This chain links TRBV9 with TRBJ2-3; 12 bases align to TRBD2. The CDR3 runs 18 residues. The germline V gene encodes CDR1 SGDLS and CDR2 YYNGEE. Trimming removed 0 bases from V and 0 bases from J; junction bases left unmatched: 5.

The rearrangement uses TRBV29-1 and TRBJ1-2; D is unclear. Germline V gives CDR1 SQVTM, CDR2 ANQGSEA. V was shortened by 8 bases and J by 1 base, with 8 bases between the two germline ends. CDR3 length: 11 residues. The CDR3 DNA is TGCAGCTACCAACATAACTATGGCTACACCTTC. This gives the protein CSYQHNYGYTF.

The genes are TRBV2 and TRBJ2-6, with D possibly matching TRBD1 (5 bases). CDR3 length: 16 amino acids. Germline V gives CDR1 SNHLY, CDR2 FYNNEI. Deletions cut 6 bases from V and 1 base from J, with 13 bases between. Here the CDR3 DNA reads TGTGCCAGCAGGCCTCCCACAGGTTCTGGGGCCAACGTCCTGACTTTC. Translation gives CASRPPTGSGANVLTF.

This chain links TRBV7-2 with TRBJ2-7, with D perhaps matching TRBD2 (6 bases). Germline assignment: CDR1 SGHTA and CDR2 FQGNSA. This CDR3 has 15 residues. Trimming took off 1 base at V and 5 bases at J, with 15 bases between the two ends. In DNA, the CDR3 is TGTGCCAGCAGCTTAGTGGGGGGAGTGGTCGACGAGCAGTACTTC. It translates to CASSLVGGVVDEQYF.

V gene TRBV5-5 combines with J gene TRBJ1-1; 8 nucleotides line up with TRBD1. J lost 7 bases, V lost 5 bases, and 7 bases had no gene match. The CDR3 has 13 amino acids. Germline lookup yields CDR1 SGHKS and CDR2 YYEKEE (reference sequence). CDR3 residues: CASRYSGGSEAFF. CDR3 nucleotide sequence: TGTGCCAGCAGGTATTCAGGGGGCAGTGAAGCTTTCTTT.

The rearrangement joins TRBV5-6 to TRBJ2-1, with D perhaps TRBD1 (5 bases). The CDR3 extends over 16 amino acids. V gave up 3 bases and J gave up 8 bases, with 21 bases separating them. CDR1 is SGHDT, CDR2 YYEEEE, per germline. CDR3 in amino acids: CASSSRWGRAYHEQFF. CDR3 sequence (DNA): TGTGCCAGCAGCTCACGTTGGGGCAGGGCGTACCATGAGCAGTTCTTC.

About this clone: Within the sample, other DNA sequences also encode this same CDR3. The CDR3 sequence is CASSPGGTYEQYF. The CDR3 nucleotides read TGTGCCAGCTCACCAGGGGGAACCTACGAGCAGTACTTC. The chain couples TRBV18 to TRBJ2-7; D possibly uses TRBD1 or TRBD2 (5 bases each). The CDR3 spans 13 residues. Germline V gene sequence: CDR1 KGHSH, CDR2 LQKENI. V lost 2 bases and J 2 bases, leaving 7 bases between the germline ends.